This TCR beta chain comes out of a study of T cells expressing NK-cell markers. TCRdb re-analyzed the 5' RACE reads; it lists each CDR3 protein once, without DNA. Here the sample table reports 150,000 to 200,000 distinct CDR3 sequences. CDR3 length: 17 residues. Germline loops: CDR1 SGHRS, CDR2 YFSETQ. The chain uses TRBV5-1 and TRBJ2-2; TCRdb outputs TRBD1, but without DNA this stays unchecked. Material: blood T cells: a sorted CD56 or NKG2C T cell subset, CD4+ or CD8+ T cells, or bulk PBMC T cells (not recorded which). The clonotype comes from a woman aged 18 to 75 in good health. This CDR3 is CASSLTLDRGYRGELFF.